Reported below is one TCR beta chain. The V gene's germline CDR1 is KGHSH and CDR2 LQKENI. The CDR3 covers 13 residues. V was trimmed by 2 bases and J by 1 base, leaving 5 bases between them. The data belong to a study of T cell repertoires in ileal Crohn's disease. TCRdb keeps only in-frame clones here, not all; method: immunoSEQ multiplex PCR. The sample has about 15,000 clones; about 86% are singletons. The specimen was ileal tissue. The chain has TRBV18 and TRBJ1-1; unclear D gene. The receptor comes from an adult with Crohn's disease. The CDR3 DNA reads TGTGCCAGCTCACCAGGGAGGAACACTGAAGCTTTCTTT. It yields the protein CASSPGRNTEAFF.